These 6 T cell receptor beta chains share one sample of origin, sequenced in a study of T cells in localized non-small cell lung cancer. Here immunoSEQ multiplex PCR was the method, and the copy in TCRdb shows in-frame clones only, minus some. Among around 50,000 clones listed, around 86% were seen once. The sample here was peripheral blood, taken before any cancer treatment. The receptors were sampled from a woman aged 35 to 69 with stage I lung adenocarcinoma.

Here the CDR3 reads CSVEDQSSYEQYF. CDR3 nucleotide sequence: TGCAGCGTTGAAGATCAGAGCTCCTACGAGCAGTACTTC. The V and J genes are TRBV29-1 and TRBJ2-7; D unresolved. Germline loops: CDR1 SQVTM, CDR2 ANQGSEA. V was shortened by 0 bases and J by 0 bases, with 6 bases between the two germline ends. The CDR3 is 13 residues long.

The rearrangement links TRBV19 to TRBJ1-2; 8 bases agree with TRBD1. V was clipped by 6 bases and J by 8 bases; unmatched bases: 11. The germline V gene has CDR1 LNHDA and CDR2 SQIVND (reference sequence). The CDR3 totals 14 residues. The CDR3 spells CASRQTGVGEGYTF. The CDR3, as DNA: TGTGCCAGTAGGCAGACAGGGGTCGGTGAGGGCTACACCTTC.

The chain uses TRBV5-6 and TRBJ1-1, with 12 bases that match TRBD1. The CDR3 consists of 17 residues. V trimming: 4 bases; J trimming: 0 bases; junction bases outside the gene matches: 7. Germline-derived CDR1 and CDR2 are SGHDT and YYEEEE. CDR3 protein: CASSRLGDRGLNTEAFF. The CDR3 region has the DNA TGTGCCAGCAGCCGGCTCGGGGACAGGGGGCTGAACACTGAAGCTTTCTTT.

The V and J genes are TRBV5-1 and TRBJ2-1; 15 positions agree with TRBD2. Trimming cost V 4 bases and J 1 base; bases outside gene matches: 3. The CDR3 extends over 17 amino acids. CDR1 is SGHRS, CDR2 YFSETQ, per germline. The CDR3 here is CASSGGTSGGSYNEQFF. DNA of the CDR3: TGCGCCAGCAGCGGTGGGACTAGCGGGGGGTCCTACAATGAGCAGTTCTTC.

This sequence joins TRBV5-1 and TRBJ2-6; either TRBD1 or TRBD2 may supply D (5 bases each). Trimming pared 4 bases from V and 0 bases from J, leaving 17 bases between. Germline V gene lookup returns CDR1 SGHRS and CDR2 YFSETQ. This CDR3 region has 18 residues. CDR3 sequence reads: CASSPGPRANSGANVLTF. The CDR3 DNA reads TGCGCCAGCAGCCCGGGACCGCGTGCCAACTCTGGGGCCAACGTCCTGACTTTC.

Only a few counts were recorded for this clone. The J gene is TRBJ2-1, the V gene TRBV6-5; 9 positions match TRBD2. Germline V gene data show CDR1 as MNHEY and CDR2 as SVGAGI. The length of the CDR3 is 13 residues. The trim removed 6 bases at V and 7 bases at J, leaving 4 bases unmatched. For the CDR3, the DNA is TGTGCCAGCAGGGGCGGGGGGGCAAATGAGCAGTTCTTC. The encoded protein is CASRGGGANEQFF.